This T cell receptor beta chain was captured by sequencing in a study of blood T cell repertoires in COVID-19 (TCRdb year 2020). Describing the broader study: The collaborator samples originated in the United States, Italy and Spain and spanned the acute and convalescent phases of COVID-19. The material from the prospective study consisted of cDNA or gDNA derived from T cells, B-cell-depleted T cells, or PBMCs. The repertoires were released in a freely available public database intended as a resource for research on the immune response to SARS-CoV-2. HLA class I and class II types, where available, came from metadata supplied by the sample provider rather than from assay-based typing. A de-identified subject ID, COVID-19 status, age in years and sex were almost always included in the sample metadata. Subjects who had been exposed to COVID-19, were actively infected with it, or had recovered from it provided the deeply sampled blood TCRbeta repertoires that made up the dataset. The samples were drawn from two sources: the first 160 participants of the ongoing ImmuneRACE study, and over 950 subjects contributed by 6 global collaborators. Study-wide findings and limitations: Clinical and demographic metadata were provided uncurated, with the amount varying by source and participant.

Concerning this clone itself: Its cognate antigen has yet to be identified. No clone much larger than this one lies a single base away; base qualities are absent.

Each collaborating institution followed its own protocols to collect whole blood in K2EDTA tubes. For TCRbeta analysis, collaborator samples were shipped as frozen whole blood, as isolated PBMCs, or as DNA extracted from either sample type. TCRbeta CDR3 regions were amplified from genomic DNA using the immunoSEQ Assay, a bias-controlled multiplex PCR. The authors' pipeline ran thus. The number of nucleated cells in each sample was estimated by amplification of reference gene primers within the assay. To quantify the absolute abundance of each unique TCRbeta CDR3 rearrangement, sequence reads were collapsed and filtered. For each sample, productive Simpson clonality was calculated as the square root of Simpson's diversity index across productive rearrangements. TCRdb's version of the immuneACCESS table is confined to in-frame rearrangements and falls short of the full clone set. An unresolved V gene accounts for under half of the shortfall where checked; the remainder is of unknown origin. That table is the source of V, J and clone size, and D and trimming were worked out from the DNA. The sample table lists 30,000 to 40,000 clones, roughly 90% of them with a count of one. The top ten clones comprise about 13% of the sample.

V loses 6 bases of germline sequence and J loses 0 bases, and the interval between the two ends is 10 bases. Including the terminal cysteine and phenylalanine, the CDR3 comprises 14 residues. The DNA shown is the 42-base CDR3, in frame from base 1. Per the germline V gene, SGHDT is the CDR1 and YYEEEE is the CDR2. The chain employs TRBV5-6 and TRBJ1-3; a tentative D match to TRBD1 spans 5 bases. Source material: peripheral blood. This TCR came from a human donor with active COVID-19. The donor label of this sample is uncertain. This receptor has the CDR3 CASTRQTSGNTIYF. The base sequence is TGTGCCAGCACCCGACAGACCTCTGGAAACACCATATATTTT.